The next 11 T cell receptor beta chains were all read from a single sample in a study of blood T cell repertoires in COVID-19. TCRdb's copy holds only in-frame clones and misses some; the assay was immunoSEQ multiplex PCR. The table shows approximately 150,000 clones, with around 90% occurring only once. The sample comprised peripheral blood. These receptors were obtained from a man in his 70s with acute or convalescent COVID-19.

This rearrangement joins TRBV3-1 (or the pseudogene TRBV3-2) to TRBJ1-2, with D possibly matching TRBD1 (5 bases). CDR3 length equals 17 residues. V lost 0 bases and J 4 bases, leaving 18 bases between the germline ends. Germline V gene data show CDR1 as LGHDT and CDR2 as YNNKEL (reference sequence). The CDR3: CASSQDQWTPGGYGYTF. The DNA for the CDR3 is TGTGCCAGCAGCCAAGATCAATGGACACCGGGAGGCTATGGCTACACCTTC.

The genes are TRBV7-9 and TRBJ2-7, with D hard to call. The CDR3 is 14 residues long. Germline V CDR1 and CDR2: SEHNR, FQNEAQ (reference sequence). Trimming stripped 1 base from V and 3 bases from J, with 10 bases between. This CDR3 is CASSLENSGYEQYF. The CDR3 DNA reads TGTGCCAGCAGCTTAGAAAACAGTGGCTACGAGCAGTACTTC.

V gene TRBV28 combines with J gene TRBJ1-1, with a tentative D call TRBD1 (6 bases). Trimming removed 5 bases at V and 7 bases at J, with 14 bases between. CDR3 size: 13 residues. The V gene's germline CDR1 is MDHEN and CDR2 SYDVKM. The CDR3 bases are TGTGCCAGCAGTGAACAGGGTTCCTTTGAAGCTTTCTTT. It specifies CASSEQGSFEAFF.

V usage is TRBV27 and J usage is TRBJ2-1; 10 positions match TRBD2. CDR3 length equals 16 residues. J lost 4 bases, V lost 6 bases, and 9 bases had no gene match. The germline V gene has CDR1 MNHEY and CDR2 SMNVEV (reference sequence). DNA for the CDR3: TGTGCCAGCAGGCAACTGGGACTAGCGAATTACAATGAGCAGTTCTTC. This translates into CASRQLGLANYNEQFF.

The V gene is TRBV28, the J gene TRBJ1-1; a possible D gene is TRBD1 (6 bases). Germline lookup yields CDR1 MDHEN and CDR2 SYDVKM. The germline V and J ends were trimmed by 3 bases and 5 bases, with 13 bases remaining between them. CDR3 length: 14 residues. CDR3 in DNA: TGTGCCAGCAGTTTCGGGGGGCAGGGTACTGAAGCTTTCTTT. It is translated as CASSFGGQGTEAFF. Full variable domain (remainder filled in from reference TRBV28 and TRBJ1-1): DVKVTQSSRYLVKRTGEKVFLECVQDMDHENMFWYRQDPGLGLRLIYFSYDVKMKEKGDIPEGYSVSREKKERFSLILESASTNQTSMYLCASSFGGQGTEAFFGQGTRLTVV.

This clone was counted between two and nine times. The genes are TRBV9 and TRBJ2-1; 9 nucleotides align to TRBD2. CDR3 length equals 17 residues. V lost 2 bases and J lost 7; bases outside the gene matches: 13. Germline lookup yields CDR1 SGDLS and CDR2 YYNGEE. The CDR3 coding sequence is TGTGCCAGCAGCGTGTCGGGAGCGGGGGGCTCCAGGAATGAGCAGTTCTTC. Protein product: CASSVSGAGGSRNEQFF.

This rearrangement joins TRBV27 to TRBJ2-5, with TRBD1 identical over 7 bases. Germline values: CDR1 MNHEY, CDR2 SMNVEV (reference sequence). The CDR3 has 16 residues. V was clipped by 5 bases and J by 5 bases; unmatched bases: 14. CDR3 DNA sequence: TGTGCCAGCAGTCGAACCCGACAGGGTCCCCCGGAGACCCAGTACTTC. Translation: CASSRTRQGPPETQYF.

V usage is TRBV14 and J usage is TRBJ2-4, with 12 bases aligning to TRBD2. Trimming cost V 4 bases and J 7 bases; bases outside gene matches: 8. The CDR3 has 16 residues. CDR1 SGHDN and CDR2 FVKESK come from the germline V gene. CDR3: CASSRGLAGSGNIQYF. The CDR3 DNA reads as TGTGCCAGCAGCCGTGGACTAGCGGGATCCGGGAACATTCAGTACTTC.

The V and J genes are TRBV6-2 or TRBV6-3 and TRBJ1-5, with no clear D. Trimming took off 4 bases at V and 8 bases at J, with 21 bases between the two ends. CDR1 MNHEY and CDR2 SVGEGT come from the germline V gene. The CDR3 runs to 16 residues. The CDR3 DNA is TGTGCCAGCAGTTCCCCGGAAACCGTCGGGCGGGAGCCCCAGCATTTT. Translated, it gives CASSSPETVGREPQHF.

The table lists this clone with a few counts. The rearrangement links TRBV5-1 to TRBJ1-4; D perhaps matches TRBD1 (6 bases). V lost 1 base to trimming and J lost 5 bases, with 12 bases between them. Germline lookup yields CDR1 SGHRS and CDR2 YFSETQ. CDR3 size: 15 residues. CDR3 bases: TGCGCCAGCAGCTTGAGCCAGGGGACGAATGAAAAACTGTTTTTT. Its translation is CASSLSQGTNEKLFF.

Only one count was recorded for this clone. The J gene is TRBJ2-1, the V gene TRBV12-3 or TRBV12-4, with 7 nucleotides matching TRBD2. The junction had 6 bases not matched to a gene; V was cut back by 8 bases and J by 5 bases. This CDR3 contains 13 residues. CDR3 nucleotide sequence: TGTGCCAGCGGTAAGCGGGAAGACAATGAGCAGTTCTTC. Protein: CASGKREDNEQFF.